Listed here is a single TCR beta chain. The data were obtained in a study of T cell changes during pregnancy in multiple sclerosis. V was shortened by 0 bases and J by 5 bases, with 6 bases between the two germline ends. The CDR3 loop spans 13 amino acids. From germline, CDR1 is MNHEY and CDR2 SVGAGI. The method was immunoSEQ multiplex PCR; TCRdb's version includes in-frame clones alone and lacks a portion of them. The sample yields 65,000 to 80,000 clones, around nine tenths seen once. Material: CD4+ T cells from peripheral blood mononuclear cells, obtained before pregnancy. The chain uses TRBV6-5 and TRBJ2-3; D gene unclear. The sequence derives from a female donor with multiple sclerosis, enrolled in a pregnancy study. The DNA for the CDR3 is TGTGCCAGCAGTTACTCCCACATAGATACGCAGTATTTT. Its protein is CASSYSHIDTQYF.